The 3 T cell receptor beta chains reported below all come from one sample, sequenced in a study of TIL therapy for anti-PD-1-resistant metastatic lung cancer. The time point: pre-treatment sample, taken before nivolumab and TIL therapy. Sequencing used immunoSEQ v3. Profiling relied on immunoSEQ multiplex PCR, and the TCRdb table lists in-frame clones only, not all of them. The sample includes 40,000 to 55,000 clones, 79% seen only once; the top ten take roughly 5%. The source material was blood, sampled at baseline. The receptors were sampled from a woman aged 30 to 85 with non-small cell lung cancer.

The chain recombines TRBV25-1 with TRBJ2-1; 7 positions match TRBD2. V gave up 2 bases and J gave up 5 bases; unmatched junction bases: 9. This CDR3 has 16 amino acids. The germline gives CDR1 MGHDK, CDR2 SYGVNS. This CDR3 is CASSERAGLLNNEQFF. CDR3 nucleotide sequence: TGTGCCAGCAGTGAACGGGCGGGACTACTAAACAATGAGCAGTTCTTC.

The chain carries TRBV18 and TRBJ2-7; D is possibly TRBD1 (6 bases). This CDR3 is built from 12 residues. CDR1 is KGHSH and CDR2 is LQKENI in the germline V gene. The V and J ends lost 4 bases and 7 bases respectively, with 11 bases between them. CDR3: CASSLKGEEQYF. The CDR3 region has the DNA TGTGCCAGCTCACTGAAGGGGGAGGAGCAGTACTTC. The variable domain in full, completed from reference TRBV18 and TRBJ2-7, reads NAGVMQNPRHLVRRRGQEARLRCSPMKGHSHVYWYRQLPEEGLKFMVYLQKENIIDESGMPKERFSAEFPKEGPSILRIQQVVRGDSAAYFCASSLKGEEQYFGPGTRLTVT.

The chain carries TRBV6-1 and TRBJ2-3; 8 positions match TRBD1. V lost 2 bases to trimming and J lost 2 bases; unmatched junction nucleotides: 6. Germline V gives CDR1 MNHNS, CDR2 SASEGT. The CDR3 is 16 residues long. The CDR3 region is CASSEMAGGLTDTQYF. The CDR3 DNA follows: TGTGCCAGCAGTGAAATGGCAGGGGGCCTCACAGATACGCAGTATTTT.